One sample yielded the 9 T cell receptor beta chains listed below, sequenced in a study of graft-versus-host responses after intestinal transplantation. The table came from immunoSEQ multiplex PCR; TCRdb's copy has only in-frame clones and leaves some out. Altogether 60,000 to 65,000 clones are present, approximately 91% being singletons, with the ten largest covering around 1.7%. Intraepithelial and lamina propria lymphocytes were freed from processed graft tissue. This material consisted of ileum tissue, taken less than 400 days after transplant. The receptors were sampled from a human patient who received an intestinal transplant, so some T cells may come from the graft donor.

J is TRBJ2-7 and V is TRBV6-6, with D perhaps TRBD2 (6 bases). The CDR3 has 12 residues. With 7 bases removed from V and 2 bases from J, the gap between germline ends came to 9 bases. Germline-derived CDR1 and CDR2 are MNHNY and SVGAGI (reference sequence). The CDR3 DNA sequence: TGTGCCAGCATGGGGGAGGCCTACGAGCAGTACTTC. Translating it yields CASMGEAYEQYF.

The CDR3 here is CASSQVRREDSYEQYF. CDR3 in DNA: TGTGCCAGCAGCCAAGTCCGACGGGAGGACTCCTACGAGCAGTACTTC. The chain carries TRBV14 and TRBJ2-7; 7 nucleotides agree with TRBD2. The V gene's germline CDR1 is SGHDN and CDR2 FVKESK. V lost 1 base, J lost 0 bases, and 6 bases stayed unmatched. This CDR3 contains 16 residues.

The gene calls are TRBV11-2 and TRBJ2-2; 7 bases line up with TRBD1. The junction had 2 bases not matched to a gene; V was cut back by 8 bases and J by 5 bases. Germline values: CDR1 SGHAT, CDR2 FQNNGV. CDR3 length equals 12 residues. The CDR3 DNA reads as TGTGCCAGCTCACAGGGGACCGGGGAGCTGTTTTTT. This sequence encodes CASSQGTGELFF. Using reference TRBV11-2 and TRBJ2-2 for the parts outside the CDR3, the full variable domain is EAGVAQSPRYKIIEKRQSVAFWCNPISGHATLYWYQQILGQGPKLLIQFQNNGVVDDSQLPKDRFSAERLKGVDSTLKIQPAKLEDSAVYLCASSQGTGELFFGEGSRLTVL.

This rearrangement joins TRBV29-1 to TRBJ2-7; a weak D match, TRBD1 (5 bases). This CDR3 is 13 amino acids long. The germline V and J ends were trimmed by 5 bases and 2 bases, with 13 bases remaining between them. Germline V gives CDR1 SQVTM, CDR2 ANQGSEA. Here the CDR3 reads CSVWSGITYEQYF. Here the CDR3 DNA reads TGCAGCGTTTGGTCAGGGATTACCTACGAGCAGTACTTC.

This chain connects TRBV6-5 to TRBJ2-3, with D tentatively TRBD2 (6 bases). This CDR3 is 13 amino acids long. The germline V gene has CDR1 MNHEY and CDR2 SVGAGI. V was pared by 8 bases and J by 6 bases, with 15 bases between. The CDR3 coding sequence is TGTGCCAGCGGGGGACTCGAGGGGGATACGCAGTATTTT. It translates to CASGGLEGDTQYF.

The V call is TRBV6-6, the J call TRBJ1-1; D not resolved. The germline CDR1 and CDR2 sequences are MNHNY and SVGAGI (reference sequence). CDR3 length: 15 amino acids. The V end was cut by 6 bases, the J end by 4 bases, with 18 bases between. CDR3 residues: CASSRNSLSSTEAFF. The CDR3 DNA reads TGTGCCAGCAGCCGCAATTCCCTCAGTTCCACTGAAGCTTTCTTT.

The genes are TRBV5-4 and TRBJ2-7; 7 bases fit TRBD1. Germline V gives CDR1 SGHNT, CDR2 YYREEE (reference sequence). The CDR3 is made up of 17 amino acids. J lost 2 bases, V lost 4 bases, and 15 bases had no gene match. The CDR3 DNA reads as TGTGCCAGCAGCGCCCTGGGGTCAGGACAGGTAGCCTACGAGCAGTACTTC. Translating it yields CASSALGSGQVAYEQYF.

The chain's CDR3 is CASSPTGGGETQYF. The CDR3 nucleotides read TGTGCCAGCAGCCCCACAGGGGGCGGAGAGACCCAGTACTTC. The chain uses TRBV7-3 and TRBJ2-5, with TRBD1 matching over 9 bases. J was trimmed by 4 bases and V by 5 bases; bases with no gene match: 5. This CDR3 contains 14 residues. CDR1 and CDR2 from the germline V gene are SGHTA and FQGTGA.

The gene calls are TRBV10-3 and TRBJ2-7; D gene uncertain. V lost 10 bases and J lost 5, with 18 bases in between. Germline assignment: CDR1 ENHRY and CDR2 SYGVKD. The CDR3 covers 13 residues. The CDR3 nucleotides read TGTGCCACCCGAGCTGTTGGGTCCCACGAGCAGTACTTC. Residues: CATRAVGSHEQYF.